This TCR beta chain was documented in a study of shared clonotypes between healthy human individuals. Study in general: Sampling drew on donors who were two women and three men aged 18 to 49. Per-donor plates numbered three CD4 naive, three CD4 memory, two CD8 naive and one CD8 memory.

V was clipped by 3 bases and J by 9 bases; unmatched bases: 6. The germline CDR1 and CDR2 sequences are GTSNPN and SVGIG (reference sequence). There are 12 residues in the CDR3. Positively selected for CCR7, the CD45RO-negative cells used as naive CD8 cells excluded terminally differentiated effector memory CD45RA+ cells. A remark on this clone: Its specificity is not known.

Libraries were prepared by immunoSEQ multiplex PCR; TCRdb keeps only in-frame clonotypes and omits some of them. The table includes about 2 million clones, approximately 94% detected once. Study findings and constraints: Read depth was anticipated to influence clonotype sharing among donors. Although depth was large, rarefaction showed that sequencing of the sorted subsets was incomplete.

This chain connects TRBV30 to TRBJ2-5; 8 nucleotides match TRBD1. The sequencing sample was made of naive CD8+ T cells sorted from blood. The clonotype comes from a man younger than 35 in good health. CDR3 coding DNA: TGTGCCTGGAGCCAGGGGGCGATGCCCCAGTACTTC. Translating gives CAWSQGAMPQYF.